This T cell receptor beta chain derives from a study of T cell responses to AZD1222 COVID-19 vaccine. To note about this clone: Its matching antigen is unknown.

The table came from immunoSEQ multiplex PCR; TCRdb's copy has only in-frame clones and leaves some out. The data contain fewer than 150,000 clones, around 89% of them seen just once; the ten biggest clones take up about 4.5%. CDR1 and CDR2 from the germline V gene are SNHLY and FYNNEI. The CDR3 loop spans 12 amino acids. With 6 bases removed from V and 4 bases from J, the gap between germline ends came to 4 bases. Broader study findings: Nearly half of unique spike-specific TCRs reportedly avoided B.1.351 and B.1.1.7 mutated regions. The sample set comprised mostly white British donors with more females, and clonal diversity was possibly underestimated. Repertoire sampling happened only post peak T cell response.

The sequence was obtained from an adult in good health. Material: peripheral blood, obtained on day 0 of AZD1222 vaccination. This chain connects TRBV2 to TRBJ2-6, with no clear D. CDR3 amino acids: CASRSGANVLTF. DNA for the CDR3: TGTGCCAGCAGGTCCGGGGCCAACGTCCTGACTTTC.